These 32 T cell receptor beta chains came from one sample sequenced in a study of radiation and T cells in renal cell carcinoma (TCRdb year 2020). The time point label, as the study defines it: blood 4 weeks post-SBRT, at nephrectomy. The treatment or condition tag for this specimen amounts to: 15 Gy SBRT to primary tumor, nephrectomy 4 weeks later. Libraries came from the immunoSEQ multiplex PCR assay. TCRdb took over this immuneACCESS table, retaining in-frame rearrangements with V and J assigned. Such tables are incomplete; in checked studies, under half of the missing clones stem from an unresolved V gene, and the remainder is unexplained. Recorded for this sample are over 60,000 clones; around four fifths of them occurred a single time. The biggest ten clones account for more than 2% of the sample. The sample here was blood, taken from a patient whose treatment included radiotherapy and nephrectomy. These receptors all come from a woman aged 55-70 years with renal cell carcinoma.

This chain links TRBV7-9 with TRBJ1-5; TRBD1 aligns across 9 bases. CDR1 SEHNR and CDR2 FQNEAQ come from the germline V gene (reference sequence). V lost 3 bases to trimming and J lost 0 bases; unmatched junction nucleotides: 12. This CDR3 has 19 residues. For the CDR3, the DNA is TGTGCCAGCAGCTTGTTTACCGGGACAGGGTATTATAGCAATCAGCCCCAGCATTTT. Its protein product is CASSLFTGTGYYSNQPQHF.

The sample holds one count of this clone. The V gene is TRBV28, the J gene TRBJ1-5; 7 nucleotides match TRBD1. The germline V gene encodes CDR1 MDHEN and CDR2 SYDVKM. The CDR3 runs to 20 residues. V trimming: 1 base; J trimming: 6 bases; junction bases outside the gene matches: 21. Written as DNA, the CDR3 is TGTGCCAGCAGTTTATCGTGGGGGACAGTCGCAAACGCCGGACGTCAGCCCCAGCATTTT. It yields the protein CASSLSWGTVANAGRQPQHF.

V and J are TRBV28 and TRBJ1-5; 8 positions agree with TRBD1. The CDR3 spans 15 residues. The germline CDR1 and CDR2 sequences are MDHEN and SYDVKM. V was clipped by 7 bases and J by 3 bases; unmatched bases: 8. The CDR3 DNA reads as TGTGCCAGCACCTCGGACAGGGTATACAATCAGCCCCAGCATTTT. Its protein is CASTSDRVYNQPQHF. Full variable domain (remainder filled in from reference TRBV28 and TRBJ1-5): DVKVTQSSRYLVKRTGEKVFLECVQDMDHENMFWYRQDPGLGLRLIYFSYDVKMKEKGDIPEGYSVSREKKERFSLILESASTNQTSMYLCASTSDRVYNQPQHFGDGTRLSIL.

The J gene is TRBJ1-5, the V gene TRBV9; 9 bases agree with TRBD1. In germline, CDR1 is SGDLS, CDR2 YYNGEE. The length of the CDR3 is 14 residues. V lost 4 bases, J lost 5 bases, and 4 bases stayed unmatched. The CDR3 here is CASSPGTGYQPQHF. In nucleotides, the CDR3 is TGTGCCAGCAGCCCCGGGACAGGGTATCAGCCCCAGCATTTT.

The rearrangement uses TRBV7-2 and TRBJ2-2; TRBD1 is a possible D gene (6 bases). Germline CDR1 reads SGHTA; CDR2 reads FQGNSA. Trimming pared 4 bases from V and 9 bases from J, leaving 15 bases between. This CDR3 has 14 amino acids. The CDR3 region has the DNA TGTGCCAGCAGCTCGAACAGGGTTCGCCGGGAGCTGTTTTTT. It encodes CASSSNRVRRELFF.

The rearrangement joins TRBV27 to TRBJ2-1, with a tentative D call TRBD1 (6 bases). CDR1 and CDR2 (germline): MNHEY, SMNVEV (reference sequence). V was cut by 6 bases and J by 6 bases, with 12 bases left in between. The CDR3 extends over 13 amino acids. The CDR3 nucleotides read TGTGCCAGCAGCTTGGACAGTCTCAATGAGCAGTTCTTC. Translation: CASSLDSLNEQFF.

This clone was observed once. The rearrangement joins TRBV6-6 to TRBJ1-2, with D possibly being TRBD1 (6 bases). V lost 2 bases and J lost 8, with 9 bases in between. The CDR3 totals 12 residues. The germline V gene has CDR1 MNHNY and CDR2 SVGAGI (reference sequence). The CDR3 DNA sequence: TGTGCCAGCAGTTACAGGGGGGAGGGCTACACCTTC. Encoded protein: CASSYRGEGYTF.

V usage is TRBV2 and J usage is TRBJ1-3; D call uncertain. From germline, CDR1 is SNHLY and CDR2 FYNNEI. CDR3 length: 13 amino acids. V was cut by 8 bases and J by 1 base, with 9 bases left in between. The CDR3 nucleotides read TGTGCCAGCTCCTTTTCATCTGGAAACACCATATATTTT. Protein: CASSFSSGNTIYF.

This chain joins TRBV2 and TRBJ2-5; D is perhaps TRBD1 or TRBD2 (5 bases each). Gene TRBJ2-7 matches the end of the DNA better, so the J call may be wrong. Germline V gene sequence: CDR1 SNHLY, CDR2 FYNNEI. The CDR3 consists of 12 residues. CDR3 amino acids: CASRGDVSEQYF. The CDR3 nucleotides read TGTGCCAGCAGGGGGGACGTAAGCGAGCAGTACTTC.

The V and J genes are TRBV9 and TRBJ2-6, with 8 nucleotides matching TRBD1. The CDR3 sequence is 18 residues long. V lost 3 bases and J lost 0; bases outside the gene matches: 8. The V gene's germline CDR1 is SGDLS and CDR2 YYNGEE. The DNA of the CDR3 is TGTGCCAGCAGCGCAACAGGGGGTCTTCCCTCTGGGGCCAACGTCCTGACTTTC. Its protein is CASSATGGLPSGANVLTF.

This chain uses TRBV15 with TRBJ2-5; D unresolved. Germline loops: CDR1 LNHNV, CDR2 YYDKDF (reference sequence). V lost 9 bases, J lost 5 bases, and 7 bases lay in between. The CDR3 runs 10 residues. The CDR3 DNA reads TGTGCCACAGGCGTGGAGACCCAGTACTTC. The encoded protein is CATGVETQYF.

V is TRBV7-2 and J is TRBJ1-1, with 12 positions matching TRBD1. The germline V gene encodes CDR1 SGHTA and CDR2 FQGNSA. The CDR3 has 17 residues. V gave up 1 base and J gave up 5 bases; unmatched junction bases: 8. The CDR3 reads CASSLGGWGQGATEAFF. The CDR3 coding sequence is TGTGCCAGCAGCTTAGGAGGATGGGGACAGGGGGCGACTGAAGCTTTCTTT.

This clone was counted only a few times. The chain joins TRBV7-9 to TRBJ1-1; no reliable D call. This CDR3 is 13 amino acids long. Germline CDR1 is SEHNR and CDR2 is FQNEAQ (reference sequence). V dropped 5 bases and J dropped 1 base, with 8 bases sitting between them. As DNA, the CDR3 is TGTGCCAGCAGCCCTAGACAGAACACTGAAGCTTTCTTT. Protein: CASSPRQNTEAFF.

The chain joins TRBV5-6 to TRBJ1-3, with 7 nucleotides matching TRBD1. Germline V gene sequence: CDR1 SGHDT, CDR2 YYEEEE. V lost 5 bases and J lost 3; bases outside the gene matches: 11. The CDR3 has 16 amino acids. Written as DNA, the CDR3 is TGTGCCAGCAGACGAAGATCCGGGGACAGTGGAAACACCATATATTTT. Translated: CASRRRSGDSGNTIYF.

V usage is TRBV5-1 and J usage is TRBJ2-5, with D perhaps matching TRBD1 or TRBD2 (5 bases each). The V gene lost 0 bases and the J gene lost 2 bases, with 11 bases spanning the gap. The CDR3 is 15 amino acids. Germline V gene data show CDR1 as SGHRS and CDR2 as YFSETQ. For the CDR3, the DNA is TGCGCCAGCAGCTTGGAGCCGGGACCGCAAGAGACCCAGTACTTC. Its protein is CASSLEPGPQETQYF.

V and J are TRBV6-6 and TRBJ2-7, with D possibly TRBD1 on 6 matching bases. CDR3 size: 14 residues. Germline loops: CDR1 MNHNY, CDR2 SVGAGI (reference sequence). Trimming removed 4 bases at V and 2 bases at J, with 12 bases between. The CDR3 here is CASSLPGQTYEQYF. Written as DNA, the CDR3 is TGTGCCAGCAGTTTACCTGGACAGACCTACGAGCAGTACTTC.

The chain employs TRBV28 and TRBJ2-6; the match to TRBD2 covers 7 bases. This CDR3 is built from 15 residues. Per germline, CDR1 MDHEN and CDR2 SYDVKM. V shed 5 bases, J shed 2 bases, and the junction held 3 bases outside the gene matches. The CDR3 DNA is TGTGCCAGCAGTGCGAGCGGGACTGGGGCCAACGTCCTGACTTTC. Amino acid sequence: CASSASGTGANVLTF.

For this clone: This same CDR3 is encoded by further DNA sequences in the sample. The rearrangement joins TRBV10-3 to TRBJ1-3; D is ambiguous. The germline V and J ends were trimmed by 5 bases and 3 bases, with 11 bases remaining between them. Looked up from germline, CDR1 is ENHRY and CDR2 is SYGVKD. The CDR3 extends over 14 amino acids. CDR3 residues: CAISRNRGGNTIYF. The CDR3 region has the DNA TGTGCCATCAGTCGGAATCGGGGTGGAAACACCATATATTTT.

The DNA for the CDR3 is TGTGCCTGGAGACAGGGTAGGTTGGCAGGGTCTGAAGCTTTCTTT. It codes for CAWRQGRLAGSEAFF. The V call is TRBV30, the J call TRBJ1-1; D is possibly TRBD1 (6 bases). The CDR3 consists of 15 residues. Germline V lookup: CDR1 GTSNPN, CDR2 SVGIG (reference sequence). Trimming left V 3 bases short and J 6 bases short, with 20 bases between. Full variable domain (remainder filled in from reference TRBV30 and TRBJ1-1): SQTIHQWPATLVQPVGSPLSLECTVEGTSNPNLYWYRQAAGRGLQLLFYSVGIGQISSEVPQNLSASRPQDRQFILSSKKLLLSDSGFYLCAWRQGRLAGSEAFFGQGTRLTVV.

This clone was detected many times. V is TRBV5-1 and J is TRBJ1-1, with D maybe TRBD1 (5 bases). This CDR3 region has 15 residues. Trimming pared 4 bases from V and 0 bases from J, leaving 13 bases between. CDR1 is SGHRS and CDR2 is YFSETQ in the germline V gene. The CDR3 region is CASSRGPGVNTEAFF. The CDR3 nucleotides read TGCGCCAGCAGCCGGGGCCCGGGGGTGAACACTGAAGCTTTCTTT.

The rearrangement joins TRBV2 to TRBJ2-1; unclear D gene. Germline values: CDR1 SNHLY, CDR2 FYNNEI. Trimming left V 4 bases short and J 7 bases short, with 8 bases between. There are 12 residues in the CDR3. CDR3 sequence (DNA): TGTGCCAGCAGTGTAGTTGGGAATGAGCAGTTCTTC. Protein sequence: CASSVVGNEQFF.

The J gene is TRBJ1-2, the V gene TRBV30; D gene ambiguous. The CDR3 has 15 residues. V lost 0 bases, J lost 0 bases, and 11 bases lay in between. Germline V gene data show CDR1 as GTSNPN and CDR2 as SVGIG (reference sequence). CDR3 nucleotides: TGTGCCTGGAGTGTTACCAGGAAAGCTAACTATGGCTACACCTTC. Encoded protein: CAWSVTRKANYGYTF.

This clone was detected only once. The V and J genes are TRBV5-1 and TRBJ2-1; D might be TRBD2 (5 bases). Trimming pared 4 bases from V and 8 bases from J, leaving 16 bases between. Germline V lookup: CDR1 SGHRS, CDR2 YFSETQ. CDR3 size: 14 residues. CDR3 protein: CASSPEASIDEQFF. CDR3 sequence (DNA): TGCGCCAGCAGCCCGGAGGCCTCAATCGATGAGCAGTTCTTC. Full variable domain (remainder filled in from reference TRBV5-1 and TRBJ2-1): KAGVTQTPRYLIKTRGQQVTLSCSPISGHRSVSWYQQTPGQGLQFLFEYFSETQRNKGNFPGRFSGRQFSNSRSEMNVSTLELGDSALYLCASSPEASIDEQFFGPGTRLTVL.

This chain links TRBV27 with TRBJ2-2; weak D call: TRBD1 (6 bases). The CDR3 loop spans 15 amino acids. Trimming removed 3 bases from V and 1 base from J, with 9 bases in between. Germline assignment: CDR1 MNHEY and CDR2 SMNVEV (reference sequence). CDR3 in DNA: TGTGCCAGCAGTTTGTTGGGACAGAACACCGGGGAGCTGTTTTTT. It translates to CASSLLGQNTGELFF.

The chain couples TRBV19 to TRBJ2-2, with 8 nucleotides matching TRBD1. The V gene's germline CDR1 is LNHDA and CDR2 SQIVND (reference sequence). The CDR3 length is 13 residues. The trim removed 6 bases at V and 6 bases at J, leaving 3 bases unmatched. The CDR3 protein is CASSEQGAGELFF. The DNA of the CDR3 is TGTGCCAGTAGCGAACAGGGGGCCGGGGAGCTGTTTTTT. Variable domain in full (rest from reference TRBV19 and TRBJ2-2): DGGITQSPKYLFRKEGQNVTLSCEQNLNHDAMYWYRQDPGQGLRLIYYSQIVNDFQKGDIAEGYSVSREKKESFPLTVTSAQKNPTAFYLCASSEQGAGELFFGEGSRLTVL.

As DNA, the CDR3 is TGTGCCAGCGGACCAACCGGGACTACCCGACCCCGGCGATACGAGCAGTACTTC. Protein product: CASGPTGTTRPRRYEQYF. The J gene is TRBJ2-7, the V gene TRBV27, with 7 bases that match TRBD2. The CDR3 extends over 18 amino acids. The ends lost 8 bases at V and 4 bases at J; junction bases unmatched: 23. Germline V gene sequence: CDR1 MNHEY, CDR2 SMNVEV (reference sequence).

The J gene is TRBJ2-7, the V gene TRBV14, with D tentatively TRBD2 (6 bases). With 3 bases removed from V and 4 bases from J, the gap between germline ends came to 16 bases. Germline loops: CDR1 SGHDN, CDR2 FVKESK. The CDR3 runs 15 residues. For the CDR3, the DNA is TGTGCCAGCAGCCAGGGACGAGGAGGGTGGTACGAGCAGTACTTC. Encoded protein: CASSQGRGGWYEQYF.

The gene calls are TRBV5-1 and TRBJ2-5; maybe TRBD1 (6 bases). This CDR3 is built from 14 residues. Per the germline V gene, CDR1 is SGHRS and CDR2 is YFSETQ. The V end lost 1 base, the J end lost 5 bases, and 12 bases lay between the germline ends. The CDR3: CASSLSPGVETQYF. The CDR3 DNA reads TGCGCCAGCAGCTTGTCTCCAGGGGTGGAGACCCAGTACTTC.

The gene calls are TRBV29-1 and TRBJ2-1; D may be TRBD1 or TRBD2 (5 bases each). The length of the CDR3 is 16 residues. The germline gives CDR1 SQVTM, CDR2 ANQGSEA. Trimming stripped 0 bases from V and 7 bases from J, with 19 bases between. CDR3 sequence: CSVEEGPGTSTNEQFF. The CDR3 bases are TGCAGCGTTGAAGAAGGGCCCGGGACCTCCACAAATGAGCAGTTCTTC.

The rearrangement links TRBV19 to TRBJ2-1; D gene unclear. V was cut by 0 bases and J by 12 bases, with 12 bases left in between. Germline V gives CDR1 LNHDA, CDR2 SQIVND (reference sequence). The CDR3 extends over 13 amino acids. In nucleotides, the CDR3 is TGTGCCAGTAGTATAGAGGGGATAGTTGGGCAGTTCTTC. Translated, it gives CASSIEGIVGQFF.

This chain uses TRBV6-5 with TRBJ2-1; maybe TRBD2 (5 bases). Trimming cost V 2 bases and J 11 bases, with 22 bases left between them. The germline gives CDR1 MNHEY, CDR2 SVGAGI. CDR3 length: 16 residues. Here the CDR3 DNA reads TGTGCCAGCAGTTACATCCTAGCTGACCCCCCGCGGAAGCAGTTCTTC. Protein product: CASSYILADPPRKQFF.

The chain uses TRBV5-1 and TRBJ2-1; 8 nucleotides match TRBD2. CDR3 length equals 14 residues. J lost 7 bases, V lost 4 bases, and 7 bases had no gene match. Germline CDR1 SGHRS, CDR2 YFSETQ. The CDR3 spells CASSNPGGRNEQFF. The CDR3 DNA reads TGCGCCAGCAGCAACCCGGGGGGGCGAAATGAGCAGTTCTTC.